Listed here is a single T cell receptor (beta chain). Its antigen is undetermined. The assay was immunoSEQ multiplex PCR, and TCRdb's table has in-frame clones only and misses some. The repertoire holds 15,000 or so clones, with around 94% as singletons. The sample is drawn from a study of T cells after posttransplantation cyclophosphamide. Study-level points and caveats: Blood and skin or GI T cell repertoires showed limited TRB overlap. Recipient CMV seropositivity and CMV reactivation strongly tracked TRB clonality.

Cyclophosphamide on days +3 and +4 followed busulfan-fludarabine conditioning and a marrow graft. Unmatched junction bases numbered 5, after V lost 4 bases and J lost 0 bases. CDR3 length: 16 residues. Germline V gene data show CDR1 as MNHEY and CDR2 as SVGAGI. The TCR was taken from a male patient between 60 and 69 years old who received an allogeneic stem cell transplant from a related donor and was CMV-positive. Certain T cells may be donor cells from the graft. The chain carries TRBV6-5 and TRBJ1-5; TRBD1 matches at 8 bases. The source material was CD4+ T cells sorted from blood, sampled after allogeneic stem cell transplant with posttransplant cyclophosphamide. CDR3 sequence: CASSSTGGNSNQPQHF. CDR3 DNA: TGTGCCAGCAGTTCTACAGGGGGAAATAGCAATCAGCCCCAGCATTTT.